This TCR beta chain came from a study of blood T cell repertoires in COVID-19. Study in general: Spain, Italy and the United States supplied samples that represented acute and convalescent COVID-19. Sources were T cells, B-cell-depleted T cells, or PBMCs; the material itself was cDNA or gDNA.

Profiled with immunoSEQ multiplex PCR; TCRdb holds only in-frame clones, not every one. The sample carries tens of thousands of clones, 65% to 90% recorded once. Germline lookup yields CDR1 SNHLY and CDR2 FYNNEI. Germline trimming cut 4 bases from V and 5 bases from J; bases unmatched to any gene: 4. The CDR3 spans 15 residues. The sequence was obtained from a human donor in a cohort sampled during active COVID-19. The chain combines TRBV2 with TRBJ2-2; 10 nucleotides line up with TRBD1. The specimen was peripheral blood. CDR3 bases: TGTGCCAGCAGTGGGACAGGGGGAGGGACCGGGGAGCTGTTTTTT. This encodes CASSGTGGGTGELFF.